A selection of T cell receptor beta chains follows, all from one sample in a study of metastatic and nonmetastatic thyroid tumors. MiXCR was used by TCRdb to re-call the PCR reads. Found here are roughly 12,000 clones, 20% to 25% of them singletons; the top ten hold 12% to 15%. The sample was adjacent normal tissue. The receptors were sampled from a female donor with papillary thyroid cancer or a benign thyroid nodule (not recorded which). Some clones in this sample may be carry-over from other donors' samples. CDR3s include the opening cysteine and the closing phenylalanine or tryptophan. A D gene is named only where the DNA matches it firmly. The size of a clone is reported for some rows only, either as once, few or many, or as a class for expanded clones.

size	length	V	D	J	DNA	CDR3
NA	15	TRBV7-2	NA	TRBJ2-7	TGTGCCAGCAGCTTAGCCGTGACAGGTTTTGGCGAGCAGTACTTC	CASSLAVTGFGEQYF
NA	15	TRBV19	TRBD1	TRBJ2-3	TGTGCCAGTAGTATGTTGGGACAGGGAAGAGATACGCAGTATTTT	CASSMLGQGRDTQYF
medium-sized	15	TRBV12-3/TRBV12-4	NA	TRBJ1-2	TGTGCCAGCAGTGCCCGGTCAGTAGCTAACTATGGCTACACCTTC	CASSARSVANYGYTF
NA	15	TRBV6-1	NA	TRBJ2-2	TGTGCCAGCAGCGAAGTGGTCAGGGACACCGGGGAGCTGTTTTTT	CASSEVVRDTGELFF
NA	15	TRBV9	NA	TRBJ2-2	TGTGCCAGCAGCGTAGGTATCCTGAACACCGGGGAGCTGTTCTTT	CASSVGILNTGELFF
NA	15	TRBV7-2	NA	TRBJ1-1	TGTGCCAGCAGCTTGGGGGGAGGTGGGAACACTGAAGCTTTCTTT	CASSLGGGGNTEAFF
many	11	TRBV20-1	TRBD1	TRBJ2-1	TGCAGTGCTAGAACGACAGGGGGCCAGTTCTTC	CSARTTGGQFF
NA	15	TRBV20-1	TRBD1	TRBJ2-7	TGCAGTGCATTCACGCCCCAGGGGGCGCGCAACGAGCAGTACTTC	CSAFTPQGARNEQYF
medium-sized	13	TRBV27	TRBD1	TRBJ2-1	TGTGCCAGCAGTTTATCCGACAGGGGCCAAAGGTTCTTC	CASSLSDRGQRFF
many	15	TRBV7-9	TRBD2	TRBJ2-5	TGTGCCAGCAGTCTCGGACTAGCGGGGGTCGAGACCCAGTACTTC	CASSLGLAGVETQYF
many	15	TRBV7-8	NA	TRBJ1-1	TGTGCCAGCAGCCCGTCGTCGACACTGAACACTGAAGCTTTCTTT	CASSPSSTLNTEAFF
many	13	TRBV25-1	NA	TRBJ1-4	TGTGCCAGCAGTGAGTCGCGGGGTGAAAAACTGTTTTTT	CASSESRGEKLFF
medium-sized	13	TRBV5-1	NA	TRBJ1-6	TGCGCCAGCGGTTCCAGACCTAATTCACCCCTCCACTTT	CASGSRPNSPLHF
medium-sized	14	TRBV20-1	NA	TRBJ1-2	TGCAGTGCGAGAGGCCGAATTAATATCGATGGCTACACCTTC	CSARGRINIDGYTF
NA	14	TRBV9	TRBD1	TRBJ2-5	TGTGCCAGCAGCGGACGACAGGGCCAAGAAACCCAGTACTTT	CASSGRQGQETQYF
NA	13	TRBV28	TRBD1	TRBJ2-7	TGTGCCAGCAGTTTAGCAGGGGGCTACGAGCAGTACTTC	CASSLAGGYEQYF
medium-sized	13	TRBV19	NA	TRBJ1-1	TGTGCCAGTAGGGGGACTTCTAACACTGAAGCTTTCTTT	CASRGTSNTEAFF
few	15	TRBV28	TRBD1	TRBJ1-1	TGTGCCAGCAGGTTCCTCCGGGACAGGGGGACTGAAGCTTTCTTT	CASRFLRDRGTEAFF
many	11	TRBV20-1	NA	TRBJ2-1	TGCAGTGCTAGAGATAGGGATGAGCAGTTCTTC	CSARDRDEQFF
NA	12	TRBV4-1	TRBD1	TRBJ1-2	TGCGCCAGCAGCCAAGGGACAGGCGGCTACACCTTC	CASSQGTGGYTF
medium-sized	12	TRBV24-1	NA	TRBJ2-1	TGTGCCACCGCCCGTCACGAGGGCATTGAGTTCTTC	CATARHEGIEFF
medium-sized	13	TRBV19	NA	TRBJ2-3	TGTGCCAGTAGTATAGGAGGCACAGATACGCAGTATTTT	CASSIGGTDTQYF
NA	13	TRBV19	NA	TRBJ1-1	TGTGCCAGTAGTGCCACAGGGTTTACTGAAGCTTTCTTT	CASSATGFTEAFF
once	19	TRBV6-2/TRBV6-3	TRBD1	TRBJ2-6	TGTGCCAGCAGTTACTCGGGGGGACAGGGAGGACCTGGGGCCAACGTCCTGACTTTC	CASSYSGGQGGPGANVLTF
few	15	TRBV6-1	TRBD2	TRBJ2-5	TGTGCCAGCATACAGGCCGGGACTAATAGGGAGACCCAGTACTTC	CASIQAGTNRETQYF
many	19	TRBV4-1	NA	TRBJ1-2	TGCGCCAGCAGCCAAGATGGTAATGGGGTTTCGTACGGAGACTATGGCTACACCTTC	CASSQDGNGVSYGDYGYTF